A selection of T cell receptor beta chains follows, all from one sample in a study of blood T cell repertoires in COVID-19. Some clones are missing from TCRdb's copy, which holds only in-frame ones; the method was immunoSEQ multiplex PCR. The top ten hold roughly 3.4% of the sample, which has 90,000 to 120,000 clones, 70% to 85% seen once. The sequenced sample consisted of peripheral blood. These receptors originate from a woman aged 80 or over with active or convalescent COVID-19. Both conserved end residues are part of each CDR3. Each record gives: clone size, J gene, V gene, D gene, CDR3 protein, CDR3 DNA. The D gene is left open where the match is weak. Some rows mark clone size as missing; the rest say once, few, many or name a class of expanded clone.

clone_size: -; j_call: TRBJ2-7; v_call: TRBV4-1; d_call: TRBD1; cdr3_aa: CASSPKPAGQGGYGQYF; cdr3_nt: TGCGCCAGCAGCCCTAAACCCGCGGGACAGGGGGGCTACGGGCAGTACTTC
clone_size: -; j_call: TRBJ2-4; v_call: TRBV6-5; d_call: -; cdr3_aa: CASTGGAFKNIQYF; cdr3_nt: TGTGCCAGCACCGGAGGCGCCTTCAAAAACATTCAGTACTTC
clone_size: -; j_call: TRBJ1-6; v_call: TRBV28; d_call: -; cdr3_aa: CASSPLDSPLHF; cdr3_nt: TGTGCCAGCAGTCCCCTTGATTCACCCCTCCACTTT
clone_size: -; j_call: TRBJ2-5; v_call: TRBV5-6; d_call: TRBD2; cdr3_aa: CASSWGLAGFQETQYF; cdr3_nt: TGTGCCAGCAGTTGGGGACTAGCGGGGTTCCAAGAGACCCAGTACTTC
clone_size: -; j_call: TRBJ2-1; v_call: TRBV6-5; d_call: -; cdr3_aa: CASRSPGLQYNEQFF; cdr3_nt: TGTGCCAGCAGAAGCCCGGGACTTCAATACAATGAGCAGTTCTTC
clone_size: once; j_call: TRBJ2-5; v_call: TRBV10-3; d_call: -; cdr3_aa: CAISGESGPQGTQYF; cdr3_nt: TGTGCCATCAGTGGCGAAAGCGGCCCCCAAGGGACCCAGTACTTC
clone_size: -; j_call: TRBJ2-1; v_call: TRBV2; d_call: TRBD2; cdr3_aa: CASSEEAGGSYNEQFF; cdr3_nt: TGTGCCAGCAGTGAAGAAGCGGGAGGCTCCTACAATGAGCAGTTCTTC
clone_size: few; j_call: TRBJ1-5; v_call: TRBV7-2; d_call: -; cdr3_aa: CASSLGYSNQPQHF; cdr3_nt: TGTGCCAGCAGCTTAGGATACTCCAATCAGCCCCAGCATTTT
clone_size: -; j_call: TRBJ1-4; v_call: TRBV7-8; d_call: TRBD1; cdr3_aa: CASRRFPGTGHEKLFF; cdr3_nt: TGTGCCAGCCGCAGATTTCCCGGGACAGGGCATGAAAAACTGTTTTTT
clone_size: -; j_call: TRBJ2-2; v_call: TRBV15; d_call: -; cdr3_aa: CATSRVGTGELFF; cdr3_nt: TGTGCCACCAGCAGAGTCGGTACCGGGGAGCTGTTTTTT
clone_size: once; j_call: TRBJ1-4; v_call: TRBV6-1; d_call: -; cdr3_aa: CASSEGGLGEKLFF; cdr3_nt: TGTGCCAGCAGTGAAGGGGGGCTCGGGGAAAAACTGTTTTTT
clone_size: -; j_call: TRBJ2-3; v_call: TRBV5-6; d_call: TRBD1; cdr3_aa: CASSLTGDGYFGTDTQYF; cdr3_nt: TGTGCCAGCAGCTTGACAGGGGACGGGTACTTTGGCACAGATACGCAGTATTTT
clone_size: -; j_call: TRBJ1-1; v_call: TRBV5-1; d_call: TRBD1; cdr3_aa: CASSTGQGGTEAFF; cdr3_nt: TGCGCCAGCAGCACGGGACAGGGGGGAACTGAAGCTTTCTTT
clone_size: -; j_call: TRBJ1-2; v_call: TRBV27; d_call: TRBD1; cdr3_aa: CASSFGTGDGYTF; cdr3_nt: TGTGCCAGCAGTTTTGGGACAGGCGATGGCTACACCTTC
clone_size: once; j_call: TRBJ2-3; v_call: TRBV2; d_call: TRBD2; cdr3_aa: CASSEAPGLGVPKYF; cdr3_nt: TGTGCCAGCAGTGAAGCCCCGGGACTAGGAGTTCCCAAATATTTT
clone_size: once; j_call: TRBJ2-2; v_call: TRBV6-2/TRBV6-3; d_call: -; cdr3_aa: CASSYSTRGGSGELFF; cdr3_nt: TGTGCCAGCAGTTACTCCACAAGGGGAGGTTCCGGGGAGCTGTTTTTT
clone_size: -; j_call: TRBJ2-1; v_call: TRBV4-2; d_call: -; cdr3_aa: CASSRNGRESYNEQFF; cdr3_nt: TGTGCCAGCAGCCGCAACGGCAGGGAATCCTACAATGAGCAGTTCTTC
clone_size: -; j_call: TRBJ2-5; v_call: TRBV6-6; d_call: -; cdr3_aa: CASSPRGGLIQETQYF; cdr3_nt: TGTGCCAGCAGCCCAAGAGGGGGACTAATCCAAGAGACCCAGTACTTC
clone_size: -; j_call: TRBJ2-7; v_call: TRBV2; d_call: -; cdr3_aa: CASSRGLAYEQYF; cdr3_nt: TGTGCCAGCAGTAGGGGTCTGGCCTACGAGCAGTACTTC
clone_size: -; j_call: TRBJ2-2; v_call: TRBV4-1; d_call: TRBD1; cdr3_aa: CASSQRQGGGGTGELFF; cdr3_nt: TGCGCCAGCAGCCAACGACAGGGGGGAGGTGGGACCGGGGAGCTGTTTTTT
clone_size: once; j_call: TRBJ2-3; v_call: TRBV7-7; d_call: -; cdr3_aa: CASSLGGTEYSNTQYF; cdr3_nt: TGTGCTAGCAGCTTAGGGGGGACAGAATACTCAAATACGCAGTATTTT
clone_size: -; j_call: TRBJ1-2; v_call: TRBV2; d_call: TRBD1; cdr3_aa: CASSGQGDGYTF; cdr3_nt: TGTGCCAGCAGTGGACAGGGAGATGGCTACACCTTC
clone_size: -; j_call: TRBJ2-6; v_call: TRBV28; d_call: TRBD1; cdr3_aa: CASRKPGQGAGANVLTF; cdr3_nt: TGTGCCAGCAGAAAACCGGGACAGGGGGCCGGGGCCAACGTCCTGACTTTC
clone_size: few; j_call: TRBJ1-1; v_call: TRBV28; d_call: -; cdr3_aa: CASSLLGGVGNTEAFF; cdr3_nt: TGTGCCAGCAGTTTATTAGGGGGAGTGGGGAACACTGAAGCTTTCTTT
clone_size: once; j_call: TRBJ2-3; v_call: TRBV5-5; d_call: TRBD2; cdr3_aa: CASSPGRRGGSGMDTQYF; cdr3_nt: TGTGCCAGCAGCCCGGGTAGACGGGGGGGCTCGGGTATGGATACGCAGTATTTT
clone_size: -; j_call: TRBJ1-2; v_call: TRBV3-1/TRBV3-2; d_call: TRBD1; cdr3_aa: CASSQGGGRGRGGYTF; cdr3_nt: TGTGCCAGCAGCCAAGGTGGGGGCAGGGGGCGTGGTGGCTACACCTTC
clone_size: -; j_call: TRBJ2-1; v_call: TRBV5-4; d_call: TRBD1; cdr3_aa: CASSMGQGIHNEQFF; cdr3_nt: TGTGCCAGCAGCATGGGACAGGGGATACACAATGAGCAGTTCTTC
clone_size: -; j_call: TRBJ2-1; v_call: TRBV3-1/TRBV3-2; d_call: TRBD2; cdr3_aa: CASSQRPGGYNEQFF; cdr3_nt: TGTGCCAGCAGCCAAAGGCCGGGAGGGTACAATGAGCAGTTCTTC
clone_size: -; j_call: TRBJ2-3; v_call: TRBV5-4; d_call: TRBD1; cdr3_aa: CASSGSPGQGKEDTQYF; cdr3_nt: TGTGCCAGCAGCGGGAGCCCGGGACAGGGGAAAGAGGATACGCAGTATTTT
clone_size: -; j_call: TRBJ2-7; v_call: TRBV4-3; d_call: TRBD2; cdr3_aa: CASSQDYWGREMNEQYF; cdr3_nt: TGCGCCAGCAGCCAAGATTATTGGGGGAGGGAAATGAACGAGCAGTACTTC
clone_size: -; j_call: TRBJ2-7; v_call: TRBV4-3; d_call: TRBD1; cdr3_aa: CASSLSNFGTGSYEQYF; cdr3_nt: TGCGCCAGCAGCCTGAGCAACTTTGGGACAGGGTCCTACGAGCAGTACTTC
clone_size: -; j_call: TRBJ2-1; v_call: TRBV28; d_call: -; cdr3_aa: CASNRRGTAREQFF; cdr3_nt: TGTGCCAGCAACCGTCGGGGGACGGCCCGTGAGCAGTTCTTC
clone_size: -; j_call: TRBJ1-5; v_call: TRBV19; d_call: TRBD1; cdr3_aa: CASSMAYRGQRQPQHF; cdr3_nt: TGTGCCAGTAGTATGGCTTACAGGGGGCAACGACAGCCCCAGCATTTT
clone_size: once; j_call: TRBJ1-3; v_call: TRBV5-6; d_call: -; cdr3_aa: CASSLGTDGNTIYF; cdr3_nt: TGTGCCAGCAGCTTGGGGACAGATGGAAACACCATATATTTT
clone_size: -; j_call: TRBJ2-1; v_call: TRBV4-1; d_call: -; cdr3_aa: CASRPESPYNEQFF; cdr3_nt: TGCGCCAGCCGTCCCGAGAGCCCCTACAATGAGCAGTTCTTC
clone_size: -; j_call: TRBJ1-6; v_call: TRBV11-1; d_call: -; cdr3_aa: CASSHPGQWNSPLHF; cdr3_nt: TGTGCCAGCAGCCACCCGGGACAATGGAATTCACCCCTCCACTTT
clone_size: -; j_call: TRBJ1-1; v_call: TRBV5-1; d_call: TRBD1; cdr3_aa: CASSTGDQSEAFF; cdr3_nt: TGCGCCAGCAGCACAGGGGATCAGTCTGAAGCTTTCTTT
clone_size: -; j_call: TRBJ1-1; v_call: TRBV10-3; d_call: -; cdr3_aa: CAIRAPSGLNTEAFF; cdr3_nt: TGTGCCATCAGGGCACCTAGTGGCCTGAACACTGAAGCTTTCTTT
clone_size: -; j_call: TRBJ2-7; v_call: TRBV6-5; d_call: -; cdr3_aa: CASSRYSSYEQYF; cdr3_nt: TGTGCCAGCAGCCGTTATAGCTCCTACGAGCAGTACTTC
clone_size: -; j_call: TRBJ2-7; v_call: TRBV18; d_call: TRBD2; cdr3_aa: CASSPSGASGGYEQYF; cdr3_nt: TGTGCCAGCTCACCGTCGGGGGCTAGCGGGGGTTACGAGCAGTACTTC
clone_size: -; j_call: TRBJ2-7; v_call: TRBV2; d_call: -; cdr3_aa: CASSWAPRYYEQYF; cdr3_nt: TGTGCCAGCAGTTGGGCACCAAGATACTACGAGCAGTACTTC
clone_size: -; j_call: TRBJ2-7; v_call: TRBV19; d_call: -; cdr3_aa: CASRNDRSYEQYF; cdr3_nt: TGTGCCAGTAGAAACGACAGATCCTACGAGCAGTACTTC
clone_size: -; j_call: TRBJ1-1; v_call: TRBV6-5; d_call: -; cdr3_aa: CASSSYYGLEAFF; cdr3_nt: TGTGCCAGCAGTTCCTATTATGGACTTGAAGCTTTCTTT
clone_size: -; j_call: TRBJ2-7; v_call: TRBV19; d_call: TRBD1; cdr3_aa: CASSMQSGTGSYEQYF; cdr3_nt: TGTGCCAGTAGTATGCAGTCCGGGACAGGGTCCTACGAGCAGTACTTC
clone_size: -; j_call: TRBJ2-4; v_call: TRBV19; d_call: TRBD2; cdr3_aa: CASSMGLAGGVDIQYF; cdr3_nt: TGTGCCAGTAGTATGGGGCTAGCGGGGGGTGTGGACATTCAGTACTTC
clone_size: -; j_call: TRBJ1-2; v_call: TRBV29-1; d_call: TRBD1; cdr3_aa: CSVGTGVGYGYTF; cdr3_nt: TGCAGCGTGGGGACAGGGGTTGGCTATGGCTACACCTTC
clone_size: once; j_call: TRBJ2-5; v_call: TRBV7-2; d_call: -; cdr3_aa: CASSLEGRMRETQYF; cdr3_nt: TGTGCCAGCAGCTTAGAAGGCAGGATGCGCGAGACCCAGTACTTC
clone_size: -; j_call: TRBJ2-1; v_call: TRBV6-5; d_call: TRBD2; cdr3_aa: CASTRAGGPYNEQFF; cdr3_nt: TGTGCCAGCACTCGAGCGGGGGGACCCTACAATGAGCAGTTCTTC
clone_size: once; j_call: TRBJ2-3; v_call: TRBV15; d_call: TRBD2; cdr3_aa: CATSRGGSGGMGDTQYF; cdr3_nt: TGTGCCACCAGCAGAGGGGGTAGCGGGGGGATGGGAGATACGCAGTATTTT
clone_size: -; j_call: TRBJ2-7; v_call: TRBV11-3; d_call: -; cdr3_aa: CASSPGTSGTRRHEQYF; cdr3_nt: TGTGCCAGCAGCCCGGGAACTTCGGGAACTAGGCGGCACGAGCAGTACTTC
clone_size: -; j_call: TRBJ1-5; v_call: TRBV19; d_call: TRBD1; cdr3_aa: CAKNLGQVITQPQHF; cdr3_nt: TGTGCCAAAAACCTGGGACAGGTGATCACTCAGCCCCAGCATTTT
clone_size: once; j_call: TRBJ2-5; v_call: TRBV27; d_call: -; cdr3_aa: CASSLPGRGETQYF; cdr3_nt: TGTGCCAGCAGTTTACCTGGCAGGGGAGAGACCCAGTACTTC
clone_size: -; j_call: TRBJ2-5; v_call: TRBV5-1; d_call: TRBD2; cdr3_aa: CASSLSGAPGETQYF; cdr3_nt: TGCGCCAGCAGCTTAAGCGGGGCCCCCGGAGAGACCCAGTACTTC
clone_size: -; j_call: TRBJ2-3; v_call: TRBV28; d_call: TRBD2; cdr3_aa: CAIKTSGRAVDTQYF; cdr3_nt: TGTGCCATCAAGACTAGCGGGAGGGCCGTTGATACGCAGTATTTT
clone_size: -; j_call: TRBJ2-3; v_call: TRBV7-2; d_call: -; cdr3_aa: CASSLARELERTQYF; cdr3_nt: TGTGCCAGCAGCTTAGCTCGGGAACTCGAACGTACGCAGTATTTT
clone_size: -; j_call: TRBJ2-7; v_call: TRBV6-5; d_call: TRBD1; cdr3_aa: CASSYGRGRYEQYF; cdr3_nt: TGTGCCAGCAGTTACGGCAGGGGGCGTTACGAGCAGTACTTC
clone_size: few; j_call: TRBJ2-7; v_call: TRBV11-2; d_call: -; cdr3_aa: CASSLGSTAYEQYF; cdr3_nt: TGTGCCAGCAGCTTAGGCTCCACAGCCTACGAGCAGTACTTC
clone_size: -; j_call: TRBJ2-5; v_call: TRBV7-8; d_call: -; cdr3_aa: CASSRGLGAETQYF; cdr3_nt: TGTGCCAGCAGCCGAGGGCTGGGAGCGGAGACCCAGTACTTC